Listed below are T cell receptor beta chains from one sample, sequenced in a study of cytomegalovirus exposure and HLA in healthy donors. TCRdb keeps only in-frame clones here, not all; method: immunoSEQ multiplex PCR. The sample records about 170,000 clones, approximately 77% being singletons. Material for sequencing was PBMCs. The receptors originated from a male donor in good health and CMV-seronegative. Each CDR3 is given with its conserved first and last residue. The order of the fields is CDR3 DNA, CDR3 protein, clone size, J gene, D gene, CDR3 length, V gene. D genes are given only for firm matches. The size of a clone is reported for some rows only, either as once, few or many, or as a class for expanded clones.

cdr3_nt: TGTGCCAGCAGCTTGGGTTCTAATGGCTACACCTTC; cdr3_aa: CASSLGSNGYTF; clone_size: .; j_call: TRBJ1-2; d_call: .; cdr3_length: 12; v_call: TRBV5-6
cdr3_nt: TGTGCCAGCAGCGTAGTGCGGACAGATACGCAGTATTTT; cdr3_aa: CASSVVRTDTQYF; clone_size: .; j_call: TRBJ2-3; d_call: .; cdr3_length: 13; v_call: TRBV9
cdr3_nt: TGTGCCAGCCTCGGTCGGGACAGGGGGCACTACGAGCAGTACTTC; cdr3_aa: CASLGRDRGHYEQYF; clone_size: .; j_call: TRBJ2-7; d_call: TRBD1; cdr3_length: 15; v_call: TRBV28
cdr3_nt: TGTGCCAGCAGAAATACTCCGCGGGAGGGTGGCTACACCTTC; cdr3_aa: CASRNTPREGGYTF; clone_size: .; j_call: TRBJ1-2; d_call: .; cdr3_length: 14; v_call: TRBV6-1
cdr3_nt: TGTGCCAGCACCACCGGGACAGGGGGGATCTACGAGCAGTACTTC; cdr3_aa: CASTTGTGGIYEQYF; clone_size: .; j_call: TRBJ2-7; d_call: TRBD1; cdr3_length: 15; v_call: TRBV7-9
cdr3_nt: TGTGCCAGCAGCCGACGGGGAGGGCAGGGGACTGAAGCTTTCTTT; cdr3_aa: CASSRRGGQGTEAFF; clone_size: .; j_call: TRBJ1-1; d_call: .; cdr3_length: 15; v_call: TRBV14
cdr3_nt: TGTGCCAGCAGCCCTCAGGGTAGCAACACTGAAGCTTTCTTT; cdr3_aa: CASSPQGSNTEAFF; clone_size: .; j_call: TRBJ1-1; d_call: .; cdr3_length: 14; v_call: TRBV9
cdr3_nt: TGTGCCAGCAGCTTACCCAGCGGGGGGGCGACAGATACGCAGTATTTT; cdr3_aa: CASSLPSGGATDTQYF; clone_size: .; j_call: TRBJ2-3; d_call: TRBD2; cdr3_length: 16; v_call: TRBV7-6
cdr3_nt: TGTGCCAGCAGCGTAGCTAGCCAGGGGGACTACGAGCAGTACTTC; cdr3_aa: CASSVASQGDYEQYF; clone_size: .; j_call: TRBJ2-7; d_call: TRBD1; cdr3_length: 15; v_call: TRBV9
cdr3_nt: TGTGCCAGCAGCGTAGGTAGGGGTACACCGAACACCGGGGAGCTGTTTTTT; cdr3_aa: CASSVGRGTPNTGELFF; clone_size: .; j_call: TRBJ2-2; d_call: .; cdr3_length: 17; v_call: TRBV9
cdr3_nt: TGTGCCAGCAGCTTAGCGGTCCTACGGGGAGAGCTGTTTTTT; cdr3_aa: CASSLAVLRGELFF; clone_size: .; j_call: TRBJ2-2; d_call: .; cdr3_length: 14; v_call: TRBV7-9
cdr3_nt: TGTGCCAGCAGCCCGGGGTTACAAGAGACCCAGTACTTC; cdr3_aa: CASSPGLQETQYF; clone_size: .; j_call: TRBJ2-5; d_call: .; cdr3_length: 13; v_call: TRBV28
cdr3_nt: TGTGCCAGCAGTTTGGGAGGGTACGACTATGGCTACACCTTC; cdr3_aa: CASSLGGYDYGYTF; clone_size: once; j_call: TRBJ1-2; d_call: .; cdr3_length: 14; v_call: TRBV27
cdr3_nt: TGTGCCAGTAGTATAGCGGGGGGGGGTTTCAATGAGCAGTTCTTC; cdr3_aa: CASSIAGGGFNEQFF; clone_size: .; j_call: TRBJ2-1; d_call: TRBD2; cdr3_length: 15; v_call: TRBV19
cdr3_nt: TGTGCCAGTAGTAACCTGTCAGGGGGCTCACCCCTCCACTTT; cdr3_aa: CASSNLSGGSPLHF; clone_size: .; j_call: TRBJ1-6; d_call: TRBD1; cdr3_length: 14; v_call: TRBV19
cdr3_nt: TGTGCCAGCAGCTTAACTGTCGGCTCCTACGAGCAGTACTTC; cdr3_aa: CASSLTVGSYEQYF; clone_size: once; j_call: TRBJ2-7; d_call: .; cdr3_length: 14; v_call: TRBV7-3
cdr3_nt: TGTGCCAGCATCCTCGACAGGGGATGGAATCAGCCCCAGCATTTT; cdr3_aa: CASILDRGWNQPQHF; clone_size: .; j_call: TRBJ1-5; d_call: TRBD1; cdr3_length: 15; v_call: TRBV28
cdr3_nt: TGTGCCAGCAGCTCCCGCGGCCAGGGTACCGACGAGCAGTACTTC; cdr3_aa: CASSSRGQGTDEQYF; clone_size: once; j_call: TRBJ2-7; d_call: .; cdr3_length: 15; v_call: TRBV28
cdr3_nt: TGTGCCAGCAGCGCGGACAGTCTAGTAGGCGGAAACACCATATATTTT; cdr3_aa: CASSADSLVGGNTIYF; clone_size: .; j_call: TRBJ1-3; d_call: .; cdr3_length: 16; v_call: TRBV11-2
cdr3_nt: TGTTCCAGCAGCTTAGGCCCAGGGAACACTGAAGCTTTCTTT; cdr3_aa: CSSSLGPGNTEAFF; clone_size: .; j_call: TRBJ1-1; d_call: .; cdr3_length: 14; v_call: TRBV7-9
cdr3_nt: TGTGCCAGCGGCAGGAGGGCCACAGATACGCAGTATTTT; cdr3_aa: CASGRRATDTQYF; clone_size: .; j_call: TRBJ2-3; d_call: .; cdr3_length: 13; v_call: TRBV2
cdr3_nt: TGTGCCAGCAGACCCCTCCTTAGCGGGAGCTCCTACAATGAGCAGTTCTTC; cdr3_aa: CASRPLLSGSSYNEQFF; clone_size: few; j_call: TRBJ2-1; d_call: TRBD2; cdr3_length: 17; v_call: TRBV5-5
cdr3_nt: TGTGCCAGCAGTCCTCAAGAGACCCAGTACTTC; cdr3_aa: CASSPQETQYF; clone_size: few; j_call: TRBJ2-5; d_call: .; cdr3_length: 11; v_call: TRBV6-6
cdr3_nt: TGTGCCAGCAGCTTATTGGGAAGAGGGGAGACCCAGTACTTC; cdr3_aa: CASSLLGRGETQYF; clone_size: .; j_call: TRBJ2-5; d_call: .; cdr3_length: 14; v_call: TRBV7-8
cdr3_nt: TGTGCCATCATGGGCGCCGGGGAGCTGTTTTTT; cdr3_aa: CAIMGAGELFF; clone_size: .; j_call: TRBJ2-2; d_call: .; cdr3_length: 11; v_call: TRBV10-3
cdr3_nt: TGCGCCAGCACCCAGACAGGGGCGGGTGGCTACACCTTC; cdr3_aa: CASTQTGAGGYTF; clone_size: .; j_call: TRBJ1-2; d_call: TRBD1; cdr3_length: 13; v_call: TRBV5-1
cdr3_nt: TGTGCCAGCAGTTACCAGGGGCTAAATCAGCCCCAGCATTTT; cdr3_aa: CASSYQGLNQPQHF; clone_size: .; j_call: TRBJ1-5; d_call: .; cdr3_length: 14; v_call: TRBV6-5
cdr3_nt: TGTGCCAGCCGTCAGGGGGCCGCGGCGGATTCACCCCTCCACTTT; cdr3_aa: CASRQGAAADSPLHF; clone_size: .; j_call: TRBJ1-6; d_call: TRBD1; cdr3_length: 15; v_call: TRBV19
cdr3_nt: TGTGCCAGCAGCCAGGGGGTTACCTACGAGCAGTACTTC; cdr3_aa: CASSQGVTYEQYF; clone_size: .; j_call: TRBJ2-7; d_call: TRBD1; cdr3_length: 13; v_call: TRBV7-3
cdr3_nt: TGTGCCAGCACTCCTAGACTAGGGTACAATGAGCAGTTCTTC; cdr3_aa: CASTPRLGYNEQFF; clone_size: .; j_call: TRBJ2-1; d_call: .; cdr3_length: 14; v_call: TRBV9
cdr3_nt: TGTGCCAGCAGCCAAGGACTAGCGGAAGAGACCCAGTACTTC; cdr3_aa: CASSQGLAEETQYF; clone_size: .; j_call: TRBJ2-5; d_call: TRBD2; cdr3_length: 14; v_call: TRBV7-9
cdr3_nt: TGTGCCGGATCACAGGGGGTTAATTCACCCCTCCACTTT; cdr3_aa: CAGSQGVNSPLHF; clone_size: .; j_call: TRBJ1-6; d_call: TRBD1; cdr3_length: 13; v_call: TRBV19
cdr3_nt: TGTGCCAGCAGTGAAGTAGCGGGAGGAACAGATACGCAGTATTTT; cdr3_aa: CASSEVAGGTDTQYF; clone_size: few; j_call: TRBJ2-3; d_call: TRBD2; cdr3_length: 15; v_call: TRBV6-4
cdr3_nt: TGTGCCAGCAGCTTTAAGGTGGTCCCAGGGGGCCCAAATGAGCAGTTCTTC; cdr3_aa: CASSFKVVPGGPNEQFF; clone_size: .; j_call: TRBJ2-1; d_call: TRBD1; cdr3_length: 17; v_call: TRBV7-9
cdr3_nt: TGCGCCAGCAGCATCTACGGACAGTCCTCCTACGAGCAGTACTTC; cdr3_aa: CASSIYGQSSYEQYF; clone_size: .; j_call: TRBJ2-7; d_call: .; cdr3_length: 15; v_call: TRBV5-1
cdr3_nt: TGCAGCGTTGTCGGTCGGGGGATCAGCTATGGCTACACCTTC; cdr3_aa: CSVVGRGISYGYTF; clone_size: .; j_call: TRBJ1-2; d_call: .; cdr3_length: 14; v_call: TRBV29-1
cdr3_nt: TGTGCCACCCGGTGGAGCGGGAGTGCCCACAATGAGCAGTTCTTC; cdr3_aa: CATRWSGSAHNEQFF; clone_size: .; j_call: TRBJ2-1; d_call: TRBD2; cdr3_length: 15; v_call: TRBV6-1
cdr3_nt: TGCGCCAGCAGCCTGCTGGCAGGGCCCCAAGAGACCCAGTACTTC; cdr3_aa: CASSLLAGPQETQYF; clone_size: once; j_call: TRBJ2-5; d_call: .; cdr3_length: 15; v_call: TRBV5-1
cdr3_nt: TGTGCCAGTAGTCCCAGGACTCGGGCTGGTGAGCAGTACTTC; cdr3_aa: CASSPRTRAGEQYF; clone_size: .; j_call: TRBJ2-7; d_call: .; cdr3_length: 14; v_call: TRBV19
cdr3_nt: TGTGCCAGCAGTTACGCGGGGGGCATTGAAAAACTGTTTTTT; cdr3_aa: CASSYAGGIEKLFF; clone_size: once; j_call: TRBJ1-4; d_call: .; cdr3_length: 14; v_call: TRBV6-6
cdr3_nt: TGTGCCAGCAGTTACACAGGGGTAATTGGGTATGGCTACACCTTC; cdr3_aa: CASSYTGVIGYGYTF; clone_size: .; j_call: TRBJ1-2; d_call: TRBD1; cdr3_length: 15; v_call: TRBV6-5
cdr3_nt: TGTGCCAGCAGCTTGGGTACCTCCAGGGGTTTGGGGGCTTTCTTT; cdr3_aa: CASSLGTSRGLGAFF; clone_size: .; j_call: TRBJ1-1; d_call: .; cdr3_length: 15; v_call: TRBV7-8
cdr3_nt: TGTGCCAGCGCCTGGGGAGGGGCTTCGGATAAGACGCAGTATTTT; cdr3_aa: CASAWGGASDKTQYF; clone_size: .; j_call: TRBJ2-3; d_call: TRBD2; cdr3_length: 15; v_call: TRBV5-4
cdr3_nt: TGTGCCAGCAGTCCCGGAGCTTTCTATGGCTACACCTTC; cdr3_aa: CASSPGAFYGYTF; clone_size: .; j_call: TRBJ1-2; d_call: .; cdr3_length: 13; v_call: TRBV6-4
cdr3_nt: TGTGCCATCAGCCGCGGGGACAGGGGGAAAAGAACTTGTGGCTACACCTTC; cdr3_aa: CAISRGDRGKRTCGYTF; clone_size: .; j_call: TRBJ1-2; d_call: TRBD1; cdr3_length: 17; v_call: TRBV10-3
cdr3_nt: TGTGCTAGTGGTTTGGGACTGGGGGTGACAGGGGTGACCCAGTACTTC; cdr3_aa: CASGLGLGVTGVTQYF; clone_size: .; j_call: TRBJ2-5; d_call: TRBD1; cdr3_length: 16; v_call: TRBV12-5
cdr3_nt: TGTGCCAGCAGTTCCCCGACAGGGGTAACCTACGAGCAGTACTTC; cdr3_aa: CASSSPTGVTYEQYF; clone_size: .; j_call: TRBJ2-7; d_call: TRBD1; cdr3_length: 15; v_call: TRBV27
cdr3_nt: TGCAGCGTTGTGGCGAGGTGGGATGGCTACACCTTC; cdr3_aa: CSVVARWDGYTF; clone_size: .; j_call: TRBJ1-2; d_call: .; cdr3_length: 12; v_call: TRBV29-1
cdr3_nt: TGTTCCAGCAGCTTATCAGTTGGCGGTACGCAGTATTTT; cdr3_aa: CSSSLSVGGTQYF; clone_size: .; j_call: TRBJ2-3; d_call: .; cdr3_length: 13; v_call: TRBV7-9
cdr3_nt: TGTGCCAGCAGCTTAGCGGGGGTCTCTGGAAACACCATATATTTT; cdr3_aa: CASSLAGVSGNTIYF; clone_size: .; j_call: TRBJ1-3; d_call: .; cdr3_length: 15; v_call: TRBV5-6
cdr3_nt: TGTGCCAGCAGTTTTATGGGGGCTTACGAGCAGTACTTC; cdr3_aa: CASSFMGAYEQYF; clone_size: few; j_call: TRBJ2-7; d_call: .; cdr3_length: 13; v_call: TRBV28
cdr3_nt: TGTGCCAGCAGCCTGAAGGGGAGGACTAGCGGCCCCTACGAGCAGTACTTC; cdr3_aa: CASSLKGRTSGPYEQYF; clone_size: .; j_call: TRBJ2-7; d_call: TRBD2; cdr3_length: 17; v_call: TRBV14
cdr3_nt: TGTGCCAGCAGCCAAGGTCTAAGGGACTCTGGCTATGGCTACACCTTC; cdr3_aa: CASSQGLRDSGYGYTF; clone_size: .; j_call: TRBJ1-2; d_call: .; cdr3_length: 16; v_call: TRBV4-2
cdr3_nt: TGTGCCACATATACCAGCCAGGGGGCTGAAGCTTTCTTT; cdr3_aa: CATYTSQGAEAFF; clone_size: .; j_call: TRBJ1-1; d_call: TRBD1; cdr3_length: 13; v_call: TRBV6-1
cdr3_nt: TGTGCCAGCAGCTTTGGCGAGGCGTACTCCTACAATGAGCAGTTCTTC; cdr3_aa: CASSFGEAYSYNEQFF; clone_size: once; j_call: TRBJ2-1; d_call: .; cdr3_length: 16; v_call: TRBV5-4
cdr3_nt: TGTGCCAGCAGTGGGGAGCCAGGAAACACCATATATTTT; cdr3_aa: CASSGEPGNTIYF; clone_size: .; j_call: TRBJ1-3; d_call: .; cdr3_length: 13; v_call: TRBV6-1
cdr3_nt: TGTGCCAGCAGCTTGGGAAGGGAGGATGGCTACACCTTC; cdr3_aa: CASSLGREDGYTF; clone_size: .; j_call: TRBJ1-2; d_call: .; cdr3_length: 13; v_call: TRBV5-5